These 19 T cell receptor beta chains share one sample of origin, sequenced in a study of T cell changes during pregnancy in multiple sclerosis. Generated by immunoSEQ multiplex PCR, the TCRdb table keeps only in-frame clones and is missing some. This table holds tens of thousands of clones, approximately 92% found once. This specimen was peripheral blood, taken in the third trimester of pregnancy. Every receptor here comes from a female donor in good health, enrolled as a control in a pregnancy study.

The chain recombines TRBV6-5 with TRBJ1-1; D is possibly TRBD1 (6 bases). Germline values: CDR1 MNHEY, CDR2 SVGAGI. This CDR3 is 13 amino acids long. V lost 6 bases, J lost 3 bases, and 11 bases lay in between. In DNA, the CDR3 is TGTGCCAGCAGAAGACAGGCGGACACTGAAGCTTTCTTT. It yields the protein CASRRQADTEAFF.

The chain employs TRBV30 and TRBJ2-5; tentative D call: TRBD2 (5 bases). CDR3 length equals 14 residues. The V gene's germline CDR1 is GTSNPN and CDR2 SVGIG (reference sequence). Trimming took 0 bases from V and 7 from J, leaving 15 bases between them. The CDR3 is CAWSVQSGARTQYF. The CDR3, as DNA: TGTGCCTGGAGTGTGCAAAGCGGTGCTCGGACCCAGTACTTC.

V and J are TRBV16 and TRBJ1-1; 10 bases are a match to TRBD1. CDR1 KGHSY and CDR2 FQNENV come from the germline V gene. The CDR3 runs to 15 residues. V lost 2 bases, J lost 6 bases, and 6 bases stayed unmatched. The CDR3 loop is CASSQRTGGDPEAFF. The CDR3 DNA follows: TGTGCCAGCAGCCAACGGACAGGGGGTGACCCTGAAGCTTTCTTT.

The V call is TRBV7-3, the J call TRBJ2-2; possible D gene TRBD1, 6 bases. This CDR3 comprises 14 residues. V was clipped by 6 bases and J by 3 bases, with 11 bases between them. Germline V CDR1 and CDR2: SGHTA, FQGTGA. As DNA, the CDR3 is TGTGCCAGCAGTGAAAACAGGGACACCGGGGAGCTGTTTTTT. The encoded protein is CASSENRDTGELFF.

A single count supports this clone. V is TRBV6-6 and J is TRBJ2-7, with 7 bases fitting TRBD2. The germline V gene has CDR1 MNHNY and CDR2 SVGAGI (reference sequence). CDR3 length: 15 residues. J was trimmed by 2 bases and V by 2 bases; bases with no gene match: 6. The CDR3 loop is CASSYGGVSAYEQYF. The CDR3 DNA follows: TGTGCCAGCAGTTACGGGGGGGTATCGGCCTACGAGCAGTACTTC.

A note on this clone: At one end, the junction sequence differs from germline, possibly due to a read error. This sequence joins TRBV7-7 and TRBJ1-1; D is uncertain. Germline CDR1 is SSHAT and CDR2 is FNYEAQ (reference sequence). This CDR3 spans 13 amino acids. CDR3 loop: CASTNRGSVEAFF. CDR3 nucleotide sequence: TGTGCTAGCACCAACCGAGGGTCCGTGGAAGCTTTCTTT.

The chain combines TRBV19 with TRBJ1-2, with D uncertain. The germline CDR1 and CDR2 sequences are LNHDA and SQIVND (reference sequence). V was pared by 3 bases and J by 4 bases, with 12 bases between. The CDR3 totals 14 residues. CDR3 sequence: CASSIQTRIYGYTF. For the CDR3, the DNA is TGTGCCAGTAGTATTCAAACTCGTATCTATGGCTACACCTTC.

The gene calls are TRBV9 and TRBJ2-2, with D maybe TRBD2 (6 bases). The CDR3 runs 15 residues. Germline V gives CDR1 SGDLS, CDR2 YYNGEE. Trimming left V 0 bases short and J 3 bases short, with 9 bases between. The CDR3 loop reads CASSVVGTYTGELFF. CDR3 DNA sequence: TGTGCCAGCAGCGTAGTCGGGACTTACACCGGGGAGCTGTTTTTT.

The chain couples TRBV7-9 to TRBJ2-7; 12 bases line up with TRBD2. This CDR3 comprises 16 residues. The germline gives CDR1 SEHNR, CDR2 FQNEAQ (reference sequence). Trimming cost V 1 base and J 6 bases; bases outside gene matches: 7. CDR3 residues: CASSLGTLAGGSEQYF. DNA of the CDR3: TGTGCCAGCAGCTTAGGCACACTAGCGGGGGGATCCGAGCAGTACTTC. Full variable domain (remainder filled in from reference TRBV7-9 and TRBJ2-7): DTGVSQNPRHKITKRGQNVTFRCDPISEHNRLYWYRQTLGQGPEFLTYFQNEAQLEKSRLLSDRFSAERPKGSFSTLEIQRTEQGDSAMYLCASSLGTLAGGSEQYFGPGTRLTVT.

The chain combines TRBV14 with TRBJ2-7, with 9 bases fitting TRBD1. The CDR3 loop spans 16 amino acids. Germline lookup yields CDR1 SGHDN and CDR2 FVKESK. V shed 4 bases, J shed 3 bases, and the junction held 10 bases outside the gene matches. For the CDR3, the DNA is TGTGCCAGCAGCCCCCTATGGGGGACAGGGTTCTACGAGCAGTACTTC. Protein product: CASSPLWGTGFYEQYF.

The chain recombines TRBV5-4 with TRBJ2-5; 7 bases match TRBD1. Germline values: CDR1 SGHNT, CDR2 YYREEE (reference sequence). This CDR3 is built from 17 residues. V lost 5 bases, J lost 1 base, and 14 bases stayed unmatched. This CDR3 reads CASSYIGTDALQETQYF. In DNA form, the CDR3 reads TGTGCCAGCAGTTATATTGGGACAGATGCCCTCCAAGAGACCCAGTACTTC.

This chain connects TRBV5-4 to TRBJ2-3; 9 bases fit TRBD2. The CDR3 runs to 16 residues. CDR1 SGHNT and CDR2 YYREEE come from the germline V gene (reference sequence). J gave up 4 bases and V 0 bases, and 6 bases lay outside the gene matches. CDR3 coding DNA: TGTGCCAGCAGCTTGGTTGGCGGGGGGGTCTCAGATACGCAGTATTTT. Translating gives CASSLVGGGVSDTQYF.

The rearrangement uses TRBV11-2 and TRBJ2-7; D not resolved. This CDR3 has 15 residues. Trimming cost V 0 bases and J 2 bases, with 11 bases left between them. Germline CDR1 is SGHAT and CDR2 is FQNNGV. The DNA of the CDR3 is TGTGCCAGCAGCTTAGATAATAGCAGAACCTACGAGCAGTACTTC. Translation: CASSLDNSRTYEQYF.

The chain links TRBV28 to TRBJ2-5, with 9 bases fitting TRBD2. This CDR3 is built from 14 residues. Germline CDR1 reads MDHEN; CDR2 reads SYDVKM. J gave up 5 bases and V 3 bases, and 4 bases lay outside the gene matches. CDR3 in DNA: TGTGCCAGCAGTTTCGGACTAGCGAAGGAGACCCAGTACTTC. As protein: CASSFGLAKETQYF. The complete variable domain, with remaining parts taken from reference TRBV28 and TRBJ2-5, reads DVKVTQSSRYLVKRTGEKVFLECVQDMDHENMFWYRQDPGLGLRLIYFSYDVKMKEKGDIPEGYSVSREKKERFSLILESASTNQTSMYLCASSFGLAKETQYFGPGTRLLVL.

V usage is TRBV27 and J usage is TRBJ2-7; no clear D. The CDR3 covers 13 residues. Germline V lookup: CDR1 MNHEY, CDR2 SMNVEV (reference sequence). V lost 3 bases and J lost 3, with 9 bases in between. The CDR3 bases are TGTGCCAGCAGTTTCGCAGGCAACTACGAGCAGTACTTC. Residues: CASSFAGNYEQYF.

The chain carries TRBV5-1 and TRBJ1-1; D unclear. V shed 4 bases and J shed 0 bases, with 10 bases lying between them. CDR3 length equals 14 residues. Germline V gives CDR1 SGHRS, CDR2 YFSETQ. DNA of the CDR3: TGCGCCAGCAGCCCAGGATTCATGAACACTGAAGCTTTCTTT. Protein product: CASSPGFMNTEAFF.

The chain combines TRBV19 with TRBJ1-5; perhaps TRBD1 as D (6 bases). The CDR3 loop spans 15 amino acids. CDR1 LNHDA and CDR2 SQIVND come from the germline V gene (reference sequence). Between the trimmed V and J ends, which lost 10 bases and 10 bases, there was a span of 26 bases. The CDR3 DNA sequence: TGTGCCACCCGGGACATCGAATGCCGTAGTTGCCCCCAGCATTTT. Its protein product is CATRDIECRSCPQHF.

This chain connects TRBV11-2 to TRBJ2-7, with 9 bases that match TRBD1. The germline V gene has CDR1 SGHAT and CDR2 FQNNGV. V trimming: 4 bases; J trimming: 4 bases; junction bases outside the gene matches: 11. CDR3 length: 16 residues. CDR3 coding DNA: TGTGCCAGCAGCTCCACCCCCGGGACAGGGTTGTACGAGCAGTACTTC. This translates into CASSSTPGTGLYEQYF.

The J gene is TRBJ2-7, the V gene TRBV2; 9 nucleotides line up with TRBD2. Germline CDR1 is SNHLY and CDR2 is FYNNEI. This CDR3 spans 17 amino acids. The junction had 15 bases not matched to a gene; V was cut back by 4 bases and J by 5 bases. This chain's CDR3 is CASSAPSRGRGGNEQYF. The DNA for the CDR3 is TGTGCCAGCAGTGCCCCTTCCCGGGGGCGGGGGGGCAACGAGCAGTACTTC.